This passage covers 22 T cell receptor beta chains from one sample sequenced in a study of neoadjuvant anti-PD-1 for oral cavity cancer. As to time point: after neoadjuvant nivolumab, at surgical resection. The protocol was immunoSEQ multiplex PCR, while the TCRdb copy is restricted to in-frame clones and leaves out a portion. Of some 40,000 clones in the sample, around 40% were seen once. The sample here was tumor tissue, taken after nivolumab (anti-PD-1) treatment. Receptors originate from a person aged 40 to 85 with oral cavity squamous cell carcinoma.

The chain carries TRBV15 and TRBJ2-5, with no clear D. The germline CDR1 and CDR2 sequences are LNHNV and YYDKDF (reference sequence). This CDR3 has 14 residues. Trimming pared 5 bases from V and 1 base from J, leaving 11 bases between. CDR3 in DNA: TGTGCCACCAGCGGGTTCGTGGGCCAAGAGACCCAGTACTTC. It translates to CATSGFVGQETQYF.

The chain links TRBV29-1 to TRBJ1-1; D is ambiguous. V was trimmed by 4 bases and J by 1 base, leaving 4 bases between them. The CDR3 is 11 amino acids. Germline V CDR1 and CDR2: SQVTM, ANQGSEA. CDR3 coding DNA: TGCAGCGTTGGGGAGAACACTGAAGCTTTCTTT. It codes for CSVGENTEAFF.

The chain couples TRBV5-4 to TRBJ1-1, with D unclear. V was trimmed by 1 base and J by 0 bases, leaving 7 bases between them. This CDR3 region has 14 residues. CDR1 is SGHNT and CDR2 is YYREEE in the germline V gene (reference sequence). The CDR3 protein is CASSLSGMNTEAFF. DNA for the CDR3: TGTGCCAGCAGCTTGTCGGGGATGAACACTGAAGCTTTCTTT. Supplemented by reference TRBV5-4 and TRBJ1-1, the full variable domain reads ETGVTQSPTHLIKTRGQQVTLRCSSQSGHNTVSWYQQALGQGPQFIFQYYREEENGRGNFPPRFSGLQFPNYSSELNVNALELDDSALYLCASSLSGMNTEAFFGQGTRLTVV.

This rearrangement joins TRBV4-2 to TRBJ2-7; no reliable D call. Trimming stripped 4 bases from V and 3 bases from J, with 13 bases between. The CDR3 contains 14 residues. Germline lookup yields CDR1 LGHNA and CDR2 YNFKEQ. This CDR3 reads CASSPAVTDYEQYF. CDR3 coding DNA: TGTGCCAGCAGCCCGGCGGTGACCGACTACGAGCAGTACTTC.

The CDR3 loop reads CASSGDRRDWGKLGYTF. CDR3 nucleotides: TGTGCCAGCAGCGGAGACAGGAGGGACTGGGGGAAGTTGGGCTACACCTTC. The chain employs TRBV5-6 and TRBJ1-2, with D possibly matching TRBD1 (6 bases). Looked up from germline, CDR1 is SGHDT and CDR2 is YYEEEE. The length of the CDR3 is 17 residues. V lost 4 bases, J lost 8 bases, and 27 bases lay in between.

In this sample, this clone turned up a few times. J is TRBJ2-7 and V is TRBV4-1, with 10 bases lining up with TRBD2. The CDR3 length is 16 residues. Germline-derived CDR1 and CDR2 are MGHRA and YSYEKL. Unmatched junction bases numbered 5, after V lost 1 base and J lost 2 bases. CDR3: CASSQVQSGGAYEQYF. The CDR3 DNA is TGCGCCAGCAGCCAAGTACAAAGCGGGGGGGCCTACGAGCAGTACTTC.

In its sample, this clone was seen a few times. The V call is TRBV10-3, the J call TRBJ1-4; D is unresolved. The CDR3 spans 14 residues. The V end was cut by 2 bases, the J end by 4 bases, with 8 bases between. Germline V lookup: CDR1 ENHRY, CDR2 SYGVKD. CDR3 residues: CAISEGQFNEKLFF. In DNA form, the CDR3 reads TGTGCCATCAGTGAGGGGCAGTTTAATGAAAAACTGTTTTTT.

DNA for the CDR3: TGTGCCATCAGAGGCTCGAACACTGAAGCTTTCTTT. Protein: CAIRGSNTEAFF. This chain uses TRBV10-3 with TRBJ1-1; no firm D call. Trimming took off 6 bases at V and 1 base at J, with 6 bases between the two ends. The germline V gene encodes CDR1 ENHRY and CDR2 SYGVKD. The CDR3 is made up of 12 amino acids.

The CDR3 coding sequence is TGCAGCGTTGAGCGGGGAGGAGTGAACACTGAAGCTTTCTTT. Amino acids: CSVERGGVNTEAFF. The V call is TRBV29-1, the J call TRBJ1-1; D gene unclear. The CDR3 runs to 14 residues. Per germline, CDR1 SQVTM and CDR2 ANQGSEA. Trimming cost V 3 bases and J 0 bases, with 11 bases left between them.

This chain joins TRBV7-9 and TRBJ1-2; no clear D gene. The CDR3 runs to 16 residues. The V gene lost 5 bases and the J gene lost 0 bases, with 16 bases spanning the gap. Germline V gives CDR1 SEHNR, CDR2 FQNEAQ (reference sequence). CDR3 region: CASSRDSDQTNYGYTF. The DNA for the CDR3 is TGTGCCAGCAGCCGGGATTCCGATCAGACTAACTATGGCTACACCTTC. Supplemented by reference TRBV7-9 and TRBJ1-2, the full variable domain reads DTGVSQNPRHKITKRGQNVTFRCDPISEHNRLYWYRQTLGQGPEFLTYFQNEAQLEKSRLLSDRFSAERPKGSFSTLEIQRTEQGDSAMYLCASSRDSDQTNYGYTFGSGTRLTVV.

This clone was seen more than once but under ten times. The chain is built from TRBV11-3 and TRBJ1-1; a weak D match, TRBD1 (6 bases). Germline V gene data show CDR1 as SGHNT and CDR2 as YENEEA. The length of the CDR3 is 13 residues. Trimming took 4 bases from V and 1 from J, leaving 7 bases between them. The CDR3 loop is CASSWTANTEAFF. CDR3 in DNA: TGTGCCAGCAGCTGGACAGCGAACACTGAAGCTTTCTTT.

The chain is built from TRBV7-9 and TRBJ1-4, with 7 bases aligning to TRBD1. The CDR3 length is 14 residues. The ends lost 0 bases at V and 7 bases at J; junction bases unmatched: 2. Germline V gene lookup returns CDR1 SEHNR and CDR2 FQNEAQ (reference sequence). CDR3 region: CASSLAGTAEKLFF. The CDR3 bases are TGTGCCAGCAGCTTAGCGGGGACAGCTGAAAAACTGTTTTTT.

J is TRBJ2-2 and V is TRBV6-4, with D unclear. The V gene lost 3 bases and the J gene lost 3 bases, with 5 bases spanning the gap. Germline CDR1 is MRHNA and CDR2 is SNTAGT. The CDR3 covers 13 residues. The CDR3 DNA follows: TGTGCCAGCAGTGATGGTCACACCGGGGAGCTGTTTTTT. As protein: CASSDGHTGELFF.

J is TRBJ1-2 and V is TRBV28, with 11 bases fitting TRBD1. The CDR3 has 16 amino acids. Unmatched junction bases numbered 8, after V lost 4 bases and J lost 4 bases. CDR1 is MDHEN and CDR2 is SYDVKM in the germline V gene. CDR3 in DNA: TGTGCCAGCAGTTCACTCGTTGGGACAGGGGGCTATGGCTACACCTTC. Translation gives CASSSLVGTGGYGYTF.

The chain carries TRBV5-8 and TRBJ1-2; perhaps TRBD1 as D (5 bases). V gave up 2 bases and J gave up 2 bases, with 7 bases separating them. Germline V gene lookup returns CDR1 SGHTS and CDR2 YDEGEE. The CDR3 runs 13 residues. CDR3 sequence reads: CASSFAGNYGYTF. The CDR3 DNA follows: TGTGCCAGCAGCTTTGCAGGGAACTATGGCTACACCTTC.

This clone was counted a few times. The chain links TRBV5-1 to TRBJ1-2; D might be TRBD1 (5 bases). This CDR3 comprises 14 residues. The germline gives CDR1 SGHRS, CDR2 YFSETQ. Trimming shortened V by 0 bases and J by 8 bases, and 14 bases separated the two germline ends. In DNA form, the CDR3 reads TGCGCCAGCAGCTTGGCCAGCCAGGGTAGAGGCTACACCTTC. Its protein is CASSLASQGRGYTF.

The chain uses TRBV7-6 and TRBJ1-5; TRBD1 might be the D (5 bases). V dropped 2 bases and J dropped 2 bases, with 13 bases sitting between them. Germline-derived CDR1 and CDR2 are SGHVS and FNYEAQ. CDR3 length: 16 residues. CDR3 protein: CASSLRSGMGNQPQHF. The CDR3 DNA sequence: TGTGCCAGCAGCTTAAGGTCAGGGATGGGCAATCAGCCCCAGCATTTT. Full variable domain (missing parts from reference TRBV7-6 and TRBJ1-5): GAGVSQSPRYKVTKRGQDVALRCDPISGHVSLYWYRQALGQGPEFLTYFNYEAQQDKSGLPNDRFSAERPEGSISTLTIQRTEQRDSAMYRCASSLRSGMGNQPQHFGDGTRLSIL.

The chain combines TRBV11-2 with TRBJ1-2; 8 positions agree with TRBD1. V lost 3 bases, J lost 2 bases, and 2 bases stayed unmatched. Germline V gene sequence: CDR1 SGHAT, CDR2 FQNNGV. This CDR3 is 14 amino acids long. The CDR3 bases are TGTGCCAGCAGCTTCGGGACAGGAAACTATGGCTACACCTTC. It specifies CASSFGTGNYGYTF.

The table lists this clone with a few counts. The chain is built from TRBV5-1 and TRBJ2-3; 8 nucleotides align to TRBD2. Germline assignment: CDR1 SGHRS and CDR2 YFSETQ. The CDR3 sequence is 15 residues long. The V segment lost 2 bases and the J segment 4 bases; nucleotides outside the gene matches: 6. CDR3 loop: CASSFKSGGADTQYF. The DNA of the CDR3 is TGCGCCAGCAGCTTTAAGTCGGGAGGGGCAGATACGCAGTATTTT.

V usage is TRBV6-5 and J usage is TRBJ2-7; D is unclear. The CDR3 runs to 13 residues. The V and J ends lost 6 bases and 0 bases respectively, with 9 bases between them. Germline V lookup: CDR1 MNHEY, CDR2 SVGAGI. The CDR3 sequence: CASRPTSSYEQYF. The CDR3, as DNA: TGTGCCAGCAGACCGACAAGCTCCTACGAGCAGTACTTC.

This clone has more than one count but fewer than ten. The CDR3, as DNA: TGTGCCAGCAGCTTAGGGCCCACAGGCTACAATGAGCAGTTCTTC. It encodes CASSLGPTGYNEQFF. This chain links TRBV7-7 with TRBJ2-1; tentatively, D is TRBD1 (5 bases). This CDR3 is 15 amino acids long. Germline lookup yields CDR1 SSHAT and CDR2 FNYEAQ (reference sequence). V lost 1 base, J lost 3 bases, and 10 bases lay in between.

The V and J genes are TRBV29-1 and TRBJ2-7, with D maybe TRBD2 (6 bases). CDR1 is SQVTM, CDR2 ANQGSEA, per germline. The CDR3 loop spans 16 amino acids. V was shortened by 4 bases and J by 0 bases, with 19 bases between the two germline ends. The CDR3 DNA reads TGCAGCGTTGTAGGTGGTGGAGGGGCGAGCTCCTACGAGCAGTACTTC. This translates into CSVVGGGGASSYEQYF.